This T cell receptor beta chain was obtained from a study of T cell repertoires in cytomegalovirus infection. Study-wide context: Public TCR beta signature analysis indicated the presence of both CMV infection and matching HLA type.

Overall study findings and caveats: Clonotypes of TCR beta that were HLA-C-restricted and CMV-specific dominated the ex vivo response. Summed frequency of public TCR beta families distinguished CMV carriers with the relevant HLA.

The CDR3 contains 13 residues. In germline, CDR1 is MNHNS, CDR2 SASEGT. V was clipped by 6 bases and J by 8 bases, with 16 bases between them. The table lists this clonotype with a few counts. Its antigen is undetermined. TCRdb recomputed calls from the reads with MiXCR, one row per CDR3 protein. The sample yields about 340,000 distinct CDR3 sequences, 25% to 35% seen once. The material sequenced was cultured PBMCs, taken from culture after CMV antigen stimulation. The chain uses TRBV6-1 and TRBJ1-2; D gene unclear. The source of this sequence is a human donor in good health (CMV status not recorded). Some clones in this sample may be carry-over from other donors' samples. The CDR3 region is CASRDPGKQGYTF. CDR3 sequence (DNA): TGTGCCAGCAGGGACCCTGGCAAACAGGGCTACACCTTC.